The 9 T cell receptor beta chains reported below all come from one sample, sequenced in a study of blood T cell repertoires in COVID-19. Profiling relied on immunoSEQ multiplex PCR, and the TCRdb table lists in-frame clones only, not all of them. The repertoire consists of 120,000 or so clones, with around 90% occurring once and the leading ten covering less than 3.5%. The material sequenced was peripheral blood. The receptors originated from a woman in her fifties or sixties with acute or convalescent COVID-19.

CDR3 sequence (DNA): TGTGCCAGCAGCTGGGGAGTCCCTACTAACTATGGCTACACCTTC. This codes for CASSWGVPTNYGYTF. The rearrangement joins TRBV28 to TRBJ1-2; D unclear. Germline loops: CDR1 MDHEN, CDR2 SYDVKM. CDR3 size: 15 residues. V was shortened by 6 bases and J by 0 bases, with 14 bases between the two germline ends.

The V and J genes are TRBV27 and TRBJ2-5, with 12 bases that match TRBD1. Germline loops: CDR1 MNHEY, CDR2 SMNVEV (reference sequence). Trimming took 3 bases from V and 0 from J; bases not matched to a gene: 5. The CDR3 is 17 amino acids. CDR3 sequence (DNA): TGTGCCAGCAGTTTTGGTGGGACAGGGGGCTACCAAGAGACCCAGTACTTC. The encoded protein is CASSFGGTGGYQETQYF.

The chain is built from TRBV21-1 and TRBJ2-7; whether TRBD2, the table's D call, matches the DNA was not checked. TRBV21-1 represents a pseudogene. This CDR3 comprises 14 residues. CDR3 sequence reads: CASIGTPPSYEQYF. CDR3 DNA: TGTGCCAGCATCGGGACTCCCCCTTCCTACGAGCAGTACTTC.

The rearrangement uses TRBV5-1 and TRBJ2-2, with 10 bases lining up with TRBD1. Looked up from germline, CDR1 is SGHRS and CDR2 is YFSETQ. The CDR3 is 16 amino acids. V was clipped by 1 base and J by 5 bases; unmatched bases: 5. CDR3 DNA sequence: TGCGCCAGCAGCTTGACCGGGGACAGGGGAACCGGGGAGCTGTTTTTT. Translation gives CASSLTGDRGTGELFF.

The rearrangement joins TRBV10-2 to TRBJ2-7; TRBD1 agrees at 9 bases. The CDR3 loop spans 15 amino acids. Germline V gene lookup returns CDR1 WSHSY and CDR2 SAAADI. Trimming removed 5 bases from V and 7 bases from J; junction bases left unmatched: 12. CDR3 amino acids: CASSRYGQGIEEQYF. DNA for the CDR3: TGCGCCAGCAGTAGGTACGGACAGGGGATAGAGGAGCAGTACTTC.

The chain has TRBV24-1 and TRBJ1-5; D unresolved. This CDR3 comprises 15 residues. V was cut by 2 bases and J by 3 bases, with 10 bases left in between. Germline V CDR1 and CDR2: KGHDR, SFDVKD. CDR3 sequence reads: CATSDSRVPNQPQHF. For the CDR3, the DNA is TGTGCCACCAGTGATTCCCGGGTCCCCAATCAGCCCCAGCATTTT.

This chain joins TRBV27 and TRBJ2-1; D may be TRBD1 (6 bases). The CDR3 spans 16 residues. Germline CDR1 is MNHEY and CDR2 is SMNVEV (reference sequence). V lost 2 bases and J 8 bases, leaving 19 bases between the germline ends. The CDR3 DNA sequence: TGTGCCAGCAGTTTAAGGACAGCAAGGACGTTAGATGAGCAGTTCTTC. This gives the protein CASSLRTARTLDEQFF.

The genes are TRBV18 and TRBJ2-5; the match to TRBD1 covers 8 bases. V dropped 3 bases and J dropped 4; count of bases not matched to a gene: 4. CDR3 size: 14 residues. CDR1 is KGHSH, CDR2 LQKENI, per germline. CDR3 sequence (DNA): TGTGCCAGCTCACCTAGCAGGGGGCGAGAGACCCAGTACTTC. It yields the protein CASSPSRGRETQYF.

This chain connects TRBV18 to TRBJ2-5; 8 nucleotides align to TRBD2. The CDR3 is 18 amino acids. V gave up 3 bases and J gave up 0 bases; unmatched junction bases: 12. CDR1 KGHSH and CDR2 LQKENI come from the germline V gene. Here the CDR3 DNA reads TGTGCCAGCTCACCGCGTCCCAGCGGGAGCCCCAACCAAGAGACCCAGTACTTC. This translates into CASSPRPSGSPNQETQYF.